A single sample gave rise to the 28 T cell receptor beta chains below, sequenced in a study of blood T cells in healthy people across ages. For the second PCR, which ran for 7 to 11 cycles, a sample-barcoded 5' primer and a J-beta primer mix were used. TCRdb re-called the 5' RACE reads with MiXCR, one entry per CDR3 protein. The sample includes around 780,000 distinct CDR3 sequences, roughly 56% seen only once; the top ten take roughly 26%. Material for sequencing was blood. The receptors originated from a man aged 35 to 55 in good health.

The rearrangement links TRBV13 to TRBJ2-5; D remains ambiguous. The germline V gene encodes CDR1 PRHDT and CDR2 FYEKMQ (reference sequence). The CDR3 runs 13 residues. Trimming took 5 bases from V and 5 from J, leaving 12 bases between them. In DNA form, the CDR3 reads TGTGCCAGCAGCCACCGAGAAAAGGAGACCCAGTACTTC. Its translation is CASSHREKETQYF.

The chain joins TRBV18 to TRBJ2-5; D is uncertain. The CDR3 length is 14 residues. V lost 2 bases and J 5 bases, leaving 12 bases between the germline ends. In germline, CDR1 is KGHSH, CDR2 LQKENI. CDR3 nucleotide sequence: TGTGCCAGCTCACCAAGTTCCAAGGCGGAGACCCAGTACTTC. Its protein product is CASSPSSKAETQYF.

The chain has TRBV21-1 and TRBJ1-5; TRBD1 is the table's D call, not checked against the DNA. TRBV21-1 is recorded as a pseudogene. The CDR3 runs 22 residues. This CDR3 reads CASSKAESDLRQGGYSNQPQHF. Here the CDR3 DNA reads TGTGCCAGCAGCAAAGCCGAATCCGATCTTAGACAGGGGGGATATAGCAATCAGCCCCAGCATTTT.

In nucleotides, the CDR3 is TGTGCCAGCAGCCCCCCGCTGCTTGGGTTAGATACGCAGTATTTT. Translation gives CASSPPLLGLDTQYF. This rearrangement joins TRBV7-2 to TRBJ2-3; no firm D call. This CDR3 is 15 amino acids long. V was cut by 5 bases and J by 5 bases, with 17 bases left in between. CDR1 is SGHTA, CDR2 FQGNSA, per germline.

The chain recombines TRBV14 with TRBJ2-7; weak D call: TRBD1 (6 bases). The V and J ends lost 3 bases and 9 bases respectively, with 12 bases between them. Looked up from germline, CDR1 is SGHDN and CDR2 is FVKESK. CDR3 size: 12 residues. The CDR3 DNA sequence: TGTGCCAGCAGCCATAACAGGGTACGGCAGTACTTC. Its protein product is CASSHNRVRQYF. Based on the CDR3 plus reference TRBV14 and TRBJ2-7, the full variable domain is EAGVTQFPSHSVIEKGQTVTLRCDPISGHDNLYWYRRVMGKEIKFLLHFVKESKQDESGMPNNRFLAERTGGTYSTLKVQPAELEDSGVYFCASSHNRVRQYFGPGTRLTVT.

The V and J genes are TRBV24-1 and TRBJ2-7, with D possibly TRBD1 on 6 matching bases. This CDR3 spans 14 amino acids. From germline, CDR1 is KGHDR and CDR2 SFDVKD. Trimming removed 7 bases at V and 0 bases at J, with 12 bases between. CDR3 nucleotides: TGTGCCACCAGCCGGACAGAGAACTCCTACGAGCAGTACTTC. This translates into CATSRTENSYEQYF.

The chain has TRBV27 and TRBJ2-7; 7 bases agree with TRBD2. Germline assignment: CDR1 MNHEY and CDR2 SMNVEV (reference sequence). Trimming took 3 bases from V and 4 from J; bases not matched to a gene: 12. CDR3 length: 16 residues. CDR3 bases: TGTGCCAGCAGTTTGGGGGGGAGTAAAGACGGATACGAGCAGTACTTC. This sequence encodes CASSLGGSKDGYEQYF.

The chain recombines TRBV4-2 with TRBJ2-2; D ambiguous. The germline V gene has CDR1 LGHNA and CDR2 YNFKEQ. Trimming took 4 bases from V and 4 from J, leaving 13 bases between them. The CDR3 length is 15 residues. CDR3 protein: CASSPRSQSTGELFF. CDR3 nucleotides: TGTGCCAGCAGCCCCCGTTCCCAGTCCACCGGGGAGCTGTTTTTT.

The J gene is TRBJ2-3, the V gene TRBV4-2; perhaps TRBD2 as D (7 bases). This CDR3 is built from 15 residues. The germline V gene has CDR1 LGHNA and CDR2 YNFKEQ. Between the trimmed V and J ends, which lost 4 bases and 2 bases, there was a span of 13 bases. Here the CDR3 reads CASSPAAGHTDTQYF. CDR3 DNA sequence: TGTGCCAGCAGCCCCGCAGCGGGACACACAGATACGCAGTATTTT.

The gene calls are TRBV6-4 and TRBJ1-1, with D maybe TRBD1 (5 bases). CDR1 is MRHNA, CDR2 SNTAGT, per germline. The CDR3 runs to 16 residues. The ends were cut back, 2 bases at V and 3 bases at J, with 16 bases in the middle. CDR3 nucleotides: TGTGCCAGCAGTGACGGGGTGGACATCGGGGACACTGAAGCTTTCTTT. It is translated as CASSDGVDIGDTEAFF.

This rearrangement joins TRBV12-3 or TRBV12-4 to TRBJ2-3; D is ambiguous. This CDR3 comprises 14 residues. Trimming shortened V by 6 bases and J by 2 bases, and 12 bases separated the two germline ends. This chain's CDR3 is CASRSLGVTDTQYF. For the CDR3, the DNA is TGTGCCAGCAGATCCCTAGGTGTCACAGATACGCAGTATTTT.

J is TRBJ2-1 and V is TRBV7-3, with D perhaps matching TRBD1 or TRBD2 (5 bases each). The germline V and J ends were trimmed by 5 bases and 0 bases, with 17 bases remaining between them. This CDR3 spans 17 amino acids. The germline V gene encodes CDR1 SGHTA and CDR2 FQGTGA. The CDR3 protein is CASSPTLWGSSYNEQFF. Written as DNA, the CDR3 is TGTGCCAGCAGCCCAACCCTTTGGGGGAGCTCCTACAATGAGCAGTTCTTC. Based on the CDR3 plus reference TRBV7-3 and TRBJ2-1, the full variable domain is GAGVSQTPSNKVTEKGKYVELRCDPISGHTALYWYRQSLGQGPEFLIYFQGTGAADDSGLPNDRFFAVRPEGSVSTLKIQRTERGDSAVYLCASSPTLWGSSYNEQFFGPGTRLTVL.

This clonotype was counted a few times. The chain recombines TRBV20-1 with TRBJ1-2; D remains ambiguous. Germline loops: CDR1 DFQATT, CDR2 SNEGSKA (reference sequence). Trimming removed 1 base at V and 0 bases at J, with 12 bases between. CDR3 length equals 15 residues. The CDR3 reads CSARVGRATNYGYTF. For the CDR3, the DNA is TGCAGTGCTAGAGTAGGAAGGGCTACTAACTATGGCTACACCTTC.

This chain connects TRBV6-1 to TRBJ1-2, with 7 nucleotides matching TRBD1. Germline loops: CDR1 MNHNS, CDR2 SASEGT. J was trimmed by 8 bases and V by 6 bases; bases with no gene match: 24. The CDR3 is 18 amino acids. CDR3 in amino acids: CASRDYAGTEGAGGGYTF. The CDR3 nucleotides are TGTGCCAGCAGGGACTACGCCGGGACAGAAGGGGCCGGGGGGGGCTACACCTTC.

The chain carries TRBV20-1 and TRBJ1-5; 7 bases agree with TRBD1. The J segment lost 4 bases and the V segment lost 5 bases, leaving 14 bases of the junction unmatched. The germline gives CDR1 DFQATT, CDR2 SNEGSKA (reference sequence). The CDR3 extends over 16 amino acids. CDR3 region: CSASIKPGQINQPQHF. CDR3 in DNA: TGCAGTGCTTCAATAAAACCGGGACAGATTAATCAGCCCCAGCATTTT.

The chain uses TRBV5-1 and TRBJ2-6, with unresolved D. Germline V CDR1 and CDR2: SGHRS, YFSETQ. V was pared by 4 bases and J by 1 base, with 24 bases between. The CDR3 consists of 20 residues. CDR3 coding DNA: TGCGCCAGCAGCCCCCAGACCAACGTTCCTCTAATTTCTGGGGCCAACGTCCTGACTTTC. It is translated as CASSPQTNVPLISGANVLTF.

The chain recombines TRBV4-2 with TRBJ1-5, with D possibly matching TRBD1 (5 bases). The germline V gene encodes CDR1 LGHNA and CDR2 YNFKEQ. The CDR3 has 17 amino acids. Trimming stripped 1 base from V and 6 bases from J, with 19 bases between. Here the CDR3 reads CASSQANLQGAGQPQHF. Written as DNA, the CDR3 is TGTGCCAGCAGCCAAGCTAATTTGCAGGGAGCGGGTCAGCCCCAGCATTTT.

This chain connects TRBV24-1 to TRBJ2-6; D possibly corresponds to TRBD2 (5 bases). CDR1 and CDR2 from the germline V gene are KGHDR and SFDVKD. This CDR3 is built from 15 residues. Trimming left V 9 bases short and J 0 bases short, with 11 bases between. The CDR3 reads CATGWERSGANVLTF. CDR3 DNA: TGTGCCACCGGTTGGGAGCGCTCTGGGGCCAACGTCCTGACTTTC.

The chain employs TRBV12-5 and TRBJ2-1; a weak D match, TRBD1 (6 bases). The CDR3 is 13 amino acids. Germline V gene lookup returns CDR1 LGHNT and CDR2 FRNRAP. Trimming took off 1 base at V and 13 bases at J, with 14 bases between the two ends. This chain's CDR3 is CASGLDTGKDQFF. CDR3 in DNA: TGTGCTAGTGGTTTGGACACAGGGAAAGATCAGTTCTTC.

For the CDR3, the DNA is TGTGCCAGCAGTTTACGGTCGCGGCAGGGTAATTCACCCCTCCACTTT. Amino acids: CASSLRSRQGNSPLHF. The chain employs TRBV12-3 or TRBV12-4 and TRBJ1-6; weak D call: TRBD1 (5 bases). The V and J ends lost 2 bases and 6 bases respectively, with 14 bases between them. The CDR3 consists of 16 residues.

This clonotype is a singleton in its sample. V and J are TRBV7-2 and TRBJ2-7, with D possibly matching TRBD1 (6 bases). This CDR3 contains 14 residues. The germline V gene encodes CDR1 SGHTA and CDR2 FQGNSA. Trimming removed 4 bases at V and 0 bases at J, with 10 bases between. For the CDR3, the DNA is TGTGCCAGCAGCTCGGACAGAAACTCCTACGAGCAGTACTTC. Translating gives CASSSDRNSYEQYF.

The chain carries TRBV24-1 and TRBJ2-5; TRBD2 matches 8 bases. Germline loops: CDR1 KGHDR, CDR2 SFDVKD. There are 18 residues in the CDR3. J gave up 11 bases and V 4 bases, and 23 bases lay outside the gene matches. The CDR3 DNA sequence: TGTGCCACCAGTGACCAGGGAGGCGGGAGGAGAGTAGAGAATGAGCAGTACTTC. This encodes CATSDQGGGRRVENEQYF.

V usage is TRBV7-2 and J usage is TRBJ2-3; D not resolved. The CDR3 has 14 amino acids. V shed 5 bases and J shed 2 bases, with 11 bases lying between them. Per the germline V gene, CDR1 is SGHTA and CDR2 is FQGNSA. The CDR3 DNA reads TGTGCCAGCAGCACACCGCTCGACACAGATACGCAGTATTTT. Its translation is CASSTPLDTDTQYF.

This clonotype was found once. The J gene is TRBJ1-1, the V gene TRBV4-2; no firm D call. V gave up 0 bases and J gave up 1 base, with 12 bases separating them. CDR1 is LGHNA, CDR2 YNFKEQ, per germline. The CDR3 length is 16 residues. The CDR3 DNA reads TGTGCCAGCAGCCAAGATCCGGGCCGGAGGAACACTGAAGCTTTCTTT. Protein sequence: CASSQDPGRRNTEAFF.

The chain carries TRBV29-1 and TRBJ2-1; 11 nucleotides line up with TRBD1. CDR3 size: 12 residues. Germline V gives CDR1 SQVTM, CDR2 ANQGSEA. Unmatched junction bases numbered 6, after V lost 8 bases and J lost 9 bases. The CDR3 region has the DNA TGCAGCACCGGACAGGGGGCTGGTGAGCAGTTCTTC. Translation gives CSTGQGAGEQFF.

CDR3 residues: CASSKGPGISNQPQHF. CDR3 coding DNA: TGTGCCAGCAGCAAAGGTCCGGGAATCAGCAATCAGCCCCAGCATTTT. The V and J genes are TRBV7-2 and TRBJ1-5; D is uncertain. V dropped 5 bases and J dropped 1 base, with 15 bases sitting between them. The CDR3 covers 16 residues. Germline CDR1 reads SGHTA; CDR2 reads FQGNSA.

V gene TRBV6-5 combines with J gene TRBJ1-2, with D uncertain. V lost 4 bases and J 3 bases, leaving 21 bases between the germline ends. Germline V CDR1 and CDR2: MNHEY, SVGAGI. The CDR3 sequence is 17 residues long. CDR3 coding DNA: TGTGCCAGCAGTTCTGAATTTACACCAATGCTAGACTATGGCTACACCTTC. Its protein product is CASSSEFTPMLDYGYTF.

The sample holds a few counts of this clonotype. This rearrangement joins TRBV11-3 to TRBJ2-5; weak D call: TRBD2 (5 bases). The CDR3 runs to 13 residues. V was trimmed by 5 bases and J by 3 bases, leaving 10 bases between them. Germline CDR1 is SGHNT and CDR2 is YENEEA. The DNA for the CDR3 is TGTGCCAGCAGCAGAGACGGGAAAGAGACCCAGTACTTC. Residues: CASSRDGKETQYF.